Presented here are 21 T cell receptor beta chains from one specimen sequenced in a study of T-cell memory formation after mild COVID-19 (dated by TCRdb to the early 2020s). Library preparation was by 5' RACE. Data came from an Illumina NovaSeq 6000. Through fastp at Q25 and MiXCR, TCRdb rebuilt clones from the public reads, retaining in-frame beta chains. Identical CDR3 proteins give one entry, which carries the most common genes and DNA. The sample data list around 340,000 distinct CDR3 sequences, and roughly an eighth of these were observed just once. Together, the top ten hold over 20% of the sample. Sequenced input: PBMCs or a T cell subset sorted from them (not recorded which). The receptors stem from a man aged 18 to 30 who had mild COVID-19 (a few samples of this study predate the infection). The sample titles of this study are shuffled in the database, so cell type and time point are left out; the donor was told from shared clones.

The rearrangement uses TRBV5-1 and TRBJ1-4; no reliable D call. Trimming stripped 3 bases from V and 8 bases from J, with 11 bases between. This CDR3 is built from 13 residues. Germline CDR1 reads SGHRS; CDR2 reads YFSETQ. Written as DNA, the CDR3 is TGCGCCAGCAGCTCAGGCGAAAGAGAAAAACTGTTTTTT. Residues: CASSSGEREKLFF.

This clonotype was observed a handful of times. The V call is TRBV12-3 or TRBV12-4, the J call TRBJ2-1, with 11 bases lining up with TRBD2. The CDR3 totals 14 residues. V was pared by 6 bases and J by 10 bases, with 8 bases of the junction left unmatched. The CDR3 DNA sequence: TGTGCCAGCAGGAGGACTAGCGGGCGTAACGAGCAGTTCTTC. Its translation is CASRRTSGRNEQFF.

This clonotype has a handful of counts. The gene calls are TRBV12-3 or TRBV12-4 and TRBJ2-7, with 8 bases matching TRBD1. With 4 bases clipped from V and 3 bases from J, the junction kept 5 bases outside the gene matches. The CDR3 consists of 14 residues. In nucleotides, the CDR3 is TGTGCCAGCAGTTCCCCGGGGACAGGCTACGAGCAGTACTTC. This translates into CASSSPGTGYEQYF.

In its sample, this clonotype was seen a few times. Here the CDR3 reads CASSSQGMPFF. DNA for the CDR3: TGCGCCAGCAGTTCACAGGGGATGCCTTTCTTT. The chain carries TRBV4-3 and TRBJ1-1; 7 bases line up with TRBD1. In germline, CDR1 is LGHNA, CDR2 YSLEER. CDR3 size: 11 residues. V was pared by 6 bases and J by 12 bases, with 7 bases of the junction left unmatched.

This CDR3 reads CASSQSGELFF. CDR3 DNA: TGTGCCAGCAGCCAGAGCGGGGAGCTGTTTTTT. The V gene is TRBV4-2, the J gene TRBJ2-2, with unresolved D. The CDR3 totals 11 residues. Germline loops: CDR1 LGHNA, CDR2 YNFKEQ. Trimming took 3 bases from V and 7 from J, leaving 3 bases between them.

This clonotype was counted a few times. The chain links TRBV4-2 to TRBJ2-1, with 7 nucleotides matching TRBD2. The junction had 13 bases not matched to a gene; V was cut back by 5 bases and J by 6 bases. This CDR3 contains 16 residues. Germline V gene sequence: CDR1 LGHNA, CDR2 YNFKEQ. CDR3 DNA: TGTGCCAGCAGCAATGGCTTGGCAGGGAGGGTCAATGAGCAGTTCTTC. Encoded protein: CASSNGLAGRVNEQFF.

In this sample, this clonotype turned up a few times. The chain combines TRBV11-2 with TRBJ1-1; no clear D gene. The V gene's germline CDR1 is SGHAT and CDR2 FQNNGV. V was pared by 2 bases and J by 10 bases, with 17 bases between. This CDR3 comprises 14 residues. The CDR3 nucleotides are TGTGCCAGCAGCTTAAGCGCGGGGATCGGCGGAGCTTTCTTT. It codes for CASSLSAGIGGAFF.

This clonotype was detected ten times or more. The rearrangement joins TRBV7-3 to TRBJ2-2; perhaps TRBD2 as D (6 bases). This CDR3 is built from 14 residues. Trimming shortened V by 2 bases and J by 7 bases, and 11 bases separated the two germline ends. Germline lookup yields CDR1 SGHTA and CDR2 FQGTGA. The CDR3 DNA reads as TGTGCCAGCAGCTTATCGCGGGACGGCGGGGAGCTGTTTTTT. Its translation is CASSLSRDGGELFF.

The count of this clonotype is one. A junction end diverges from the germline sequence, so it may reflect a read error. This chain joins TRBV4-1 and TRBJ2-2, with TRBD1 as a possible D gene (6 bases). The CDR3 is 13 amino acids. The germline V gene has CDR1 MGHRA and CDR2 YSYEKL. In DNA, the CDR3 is TGCTCCAGCAGTGACGAGGGGGTCGGGGAGCTGTTTTTT. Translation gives CSSSDEGVGELFF.

CDR3 sequence (DNA): TGTGCCAGCAGCTGGGAGGCGGCCCTAAGCTACGAGCAGTACTTC. Encoded protein: CASSWEAALSYEQYF. This rearrangement joins TRBV7-2 to TRBJ2-7; a weak D match, TRBD2 (6 bases). This CDR3 is 15 amino acids long. The V end lost 4 bases, the J end lost 3 bases, and 16 bases lay between the germline ends. CDR1 SGHTA and CDR2 FQGNSA come from the germline V gene.

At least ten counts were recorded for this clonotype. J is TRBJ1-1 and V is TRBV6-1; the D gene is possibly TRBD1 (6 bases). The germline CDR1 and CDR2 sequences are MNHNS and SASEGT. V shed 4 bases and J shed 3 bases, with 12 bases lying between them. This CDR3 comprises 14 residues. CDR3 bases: TGTGCCAGCAGTGCGAGACAGGCCGACACTGAAGCTTTCTTT. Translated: CASSARQADTEAFF.

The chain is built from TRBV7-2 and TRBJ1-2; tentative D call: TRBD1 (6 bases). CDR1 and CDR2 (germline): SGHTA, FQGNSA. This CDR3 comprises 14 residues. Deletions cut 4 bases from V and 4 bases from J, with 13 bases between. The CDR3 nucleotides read TGTGCCAGCAGCTCTACAGGGCGGATCTATGGCTACACCTTC. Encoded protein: CASSSTGRIYGYTF.

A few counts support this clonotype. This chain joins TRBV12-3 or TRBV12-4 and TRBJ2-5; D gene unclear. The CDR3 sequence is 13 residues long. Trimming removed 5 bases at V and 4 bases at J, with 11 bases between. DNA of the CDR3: TGTGCCAGCAGTGACCGGGCCCTAGAGACCCAGTACTTC. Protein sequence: CASSDRALETQYF.

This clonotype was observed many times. CDR3 residues: CAIKGSNTEAFF. CDR3 in DNA: TGTGCCATCAAAGGATCGAACACTGAAGCTTTCTTT. The chain links TRBV10-3 to TRBJ1-1; no firm D call. The CDR3 sequence is 12 residues long. CDR1 and CDR2 from the germline V gene are ENHRY and SYGVKD. Trimming stripped 7 bases from V and 1 base from J, with 7 bases between.

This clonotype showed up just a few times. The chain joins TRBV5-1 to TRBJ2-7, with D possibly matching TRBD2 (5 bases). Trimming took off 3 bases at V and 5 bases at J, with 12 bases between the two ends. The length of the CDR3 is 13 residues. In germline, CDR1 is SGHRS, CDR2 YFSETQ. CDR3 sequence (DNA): TGCGCCAGCAGCTCCTTCACGGGAAACGAGCAGTACTTC. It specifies CASSSFTGNEQYF.

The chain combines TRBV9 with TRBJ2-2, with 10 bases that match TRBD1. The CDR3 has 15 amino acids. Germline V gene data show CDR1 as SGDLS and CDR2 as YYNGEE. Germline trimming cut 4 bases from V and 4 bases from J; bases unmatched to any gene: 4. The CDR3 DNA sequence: TGTGCCAGCAGCAACCGGGACAGGGGCACCGGGGAGCTGTTTTTT. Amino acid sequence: CASSNRDRGTGELFF.

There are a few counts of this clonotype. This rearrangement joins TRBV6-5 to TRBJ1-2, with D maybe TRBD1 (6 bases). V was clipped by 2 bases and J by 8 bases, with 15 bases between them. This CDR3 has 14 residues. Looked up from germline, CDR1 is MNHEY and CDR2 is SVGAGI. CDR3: CASSYGDTGKGYTF. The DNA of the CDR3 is TGTGCCAGCAGTTACGGGGACACAGGAAAGGGCTACACCTTC.

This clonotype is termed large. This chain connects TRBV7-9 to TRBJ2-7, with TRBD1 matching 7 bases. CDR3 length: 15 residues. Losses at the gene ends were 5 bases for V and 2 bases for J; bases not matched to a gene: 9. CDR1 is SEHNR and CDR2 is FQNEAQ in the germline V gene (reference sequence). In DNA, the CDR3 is TGTGCCAGCAGCGCACTCGACAGGGACACCTACGAGCAGTACTTC. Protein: CASSALDRDTYEQYF.

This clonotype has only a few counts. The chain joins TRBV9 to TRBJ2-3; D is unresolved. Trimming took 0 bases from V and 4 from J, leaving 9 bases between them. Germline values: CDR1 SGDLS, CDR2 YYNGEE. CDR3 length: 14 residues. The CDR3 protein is CASSVVSAPDTQYF. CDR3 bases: TGTGCCAGCAGCGTAGTGTCAGCCCCAGATACGCAGTATTTT. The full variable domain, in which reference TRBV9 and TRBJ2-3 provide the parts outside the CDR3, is DSGVTQTPKHLITATGQRVTLRCSPRSGDLSVYWYQQSLDQGLQFLIQYYNGEERAKGNILERFSAQQFPDLHSELNLSSLELGDSALYFCASSVVSAPDTQYFGPGTRLTVL.

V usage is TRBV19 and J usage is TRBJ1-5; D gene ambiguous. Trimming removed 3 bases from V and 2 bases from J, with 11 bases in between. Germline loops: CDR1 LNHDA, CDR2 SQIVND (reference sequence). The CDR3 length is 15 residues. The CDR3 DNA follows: TGTGCCAGTAGTATGTTTGGACTAGGCAATCAGCCCCAGCATTTT. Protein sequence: CASSMFGLGNQPQHF. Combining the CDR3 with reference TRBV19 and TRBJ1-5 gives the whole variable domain DGGITQSPKYLFRKEGQNVTLSCEQNLNHDAMYWYRQDPGQGLRLIYYSQIVNDFQKGDIAEGYSVSREKKESFPLTVTSAQKNPTAFYLCASSMFGLGNQPQHFGDGTRLSIL.

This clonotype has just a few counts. The CDR3 nucleotides are TGCAGTGCTAGAGGGGTCTACCAAAACTATGGCTACACCTTC. Its translation is CSARGVYQNYGYTF. V usage is TRBV20-1 and J usage is TRBJ1-2; D is unresolved. Germline lookup yields CDR1 DFQATT and CDR2 SNEGSKA (reference sequence). This CDR3 region has 14 residues. Trimming removed 1 base from V and 2 bases from J, with 11 bases in between.